This entry concerns a single T cell receptor (beta chain). This sample is part of a study of blood T cell repertoires in COVID-19. The CDR3 is 13 residues long. V trimming: 6 bases; J trimming: 8 bases; junction bases outside the gene matches: 5. Germline V gives CDR1 MDHEN, CDR2 SYDVKM. Sequencing used immunoSEQ multiplex PCR; TCRdb keeps in-frame clones, though not all of them. The table lists more than 450,000 clones, about nine tenths of them singletons. Which cohort a participant joined came from the clinical history participants gave. V and J are TRBV28 and TRBJ2-1; 9 positions match TRBD1. This TCR was recovered from a woman younger than 35 who had recovered from COVID-19. Material: PBMCs or T cells enriched from blood (not recorded which). The CDR3 is CASSTDRGHEQFF. The DNA for the CDR3 is TGTGCCAGCAGCACGGACAGGGGCCATGAGCAGTTCTTC.